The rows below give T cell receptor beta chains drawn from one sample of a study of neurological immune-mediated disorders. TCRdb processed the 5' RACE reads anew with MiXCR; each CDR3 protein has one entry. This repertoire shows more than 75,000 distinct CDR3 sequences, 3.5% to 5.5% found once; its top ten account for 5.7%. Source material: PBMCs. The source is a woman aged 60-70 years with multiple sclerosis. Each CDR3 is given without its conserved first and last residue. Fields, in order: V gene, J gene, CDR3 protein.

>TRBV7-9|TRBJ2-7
ASSPTTGLHEQY
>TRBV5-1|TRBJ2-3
ASSLSTDTQY
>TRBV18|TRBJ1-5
ASEKERGLGNQPQH
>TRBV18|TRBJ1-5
ASSPDRGRYGQPQH
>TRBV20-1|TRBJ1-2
SAVPGQLNYGYT
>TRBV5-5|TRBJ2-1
ASSLDGGVAFKQF
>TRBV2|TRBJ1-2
ASSAGVLYGYT
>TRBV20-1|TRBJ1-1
SVAIPTNTEAF
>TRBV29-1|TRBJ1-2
SVESGGAGYGYT
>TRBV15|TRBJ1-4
ATSRGRAANEKLF
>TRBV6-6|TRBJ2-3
ASSFSQGLADTQY
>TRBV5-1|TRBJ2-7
ASSLGSRQGSYEQY
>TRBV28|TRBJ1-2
ASSLWQGTANYGYT
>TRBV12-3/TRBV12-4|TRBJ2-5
ASSFLAGNQETQY
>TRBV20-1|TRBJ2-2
SAILAGGGGELF
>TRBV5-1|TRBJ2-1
ASSSGQGGNEQF
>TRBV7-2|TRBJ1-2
ASSFITADGYT
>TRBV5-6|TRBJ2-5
ANSLGQGFATQY
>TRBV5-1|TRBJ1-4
ASSLVPAIEKLC
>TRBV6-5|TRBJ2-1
ASSQTGIQNSYNEQF
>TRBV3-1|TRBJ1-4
ASSQGTINEKLF
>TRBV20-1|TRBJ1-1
SAPETGVLEAF
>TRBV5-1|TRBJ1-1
ASSPTTDRLIVEAF
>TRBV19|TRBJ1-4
ASRSRAANEKLF
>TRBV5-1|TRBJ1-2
ASSTSDGGYGYT
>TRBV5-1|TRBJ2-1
ASSSTRDEQF
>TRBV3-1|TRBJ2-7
ASSGLAGDYEQY
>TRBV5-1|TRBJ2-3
ASSLVSDTDTQY
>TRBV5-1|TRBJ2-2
ASSLKGGDTGELF